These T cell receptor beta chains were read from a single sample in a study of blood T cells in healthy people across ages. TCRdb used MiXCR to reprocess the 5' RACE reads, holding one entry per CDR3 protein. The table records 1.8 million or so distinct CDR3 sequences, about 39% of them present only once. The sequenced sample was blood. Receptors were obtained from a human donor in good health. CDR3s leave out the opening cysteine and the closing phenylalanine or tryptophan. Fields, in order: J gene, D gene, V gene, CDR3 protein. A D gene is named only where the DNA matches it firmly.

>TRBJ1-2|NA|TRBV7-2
ASKPFTNYGYT
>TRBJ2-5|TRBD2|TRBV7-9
ASSRGLGGETQY
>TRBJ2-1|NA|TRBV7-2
ASTQLIGGSSYNEQF
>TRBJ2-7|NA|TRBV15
ATSGGHSYEQY
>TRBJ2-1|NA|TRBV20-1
SARGRPSYNEQF
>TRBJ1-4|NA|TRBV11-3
ASSLEAGDTQF
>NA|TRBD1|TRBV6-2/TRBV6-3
ASSYQGQGYETQY
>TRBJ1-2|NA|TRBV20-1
SAEWRSNGYT
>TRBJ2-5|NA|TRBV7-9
ASSLVGPETQY
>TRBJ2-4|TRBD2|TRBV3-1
ASSQPSGGAKNIQY
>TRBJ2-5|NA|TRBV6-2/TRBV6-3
ASSYSMASTISTYGQY
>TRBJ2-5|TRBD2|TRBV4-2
ASSHPGSGGTSRVTQY
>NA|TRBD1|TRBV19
ASKPGQGQFYEQY
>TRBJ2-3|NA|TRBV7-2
ASSLDRGGTDTQY
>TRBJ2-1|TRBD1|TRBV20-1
SAKDRGTQF
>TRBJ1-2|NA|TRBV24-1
ATRGDNYGYT
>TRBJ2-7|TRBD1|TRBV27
ASSRMRQGYGYEQY